This TCR beta chain appears in the sequencing data of a study of CD8 T cells in ankylosing spondylitis. This clonotype was seen at least ten times. What it binds is not known. In TCRdb, the 5' RACE reads were re-called with MiXCR into one record per CDR3 protein. Of 150,000 to 200,000 distinct CDR3 sequences in the sample, under 14% were seen once. The CDR3 is made up of 14 amino acids. The V gene's germline CDR1 is LNHDA and CDR2 SQIVND (reference sequence). Trimming shortened V by 7 bases and J by 2 bases, and 13 bases separated the two germline ends. Study-wide points: The disease-linked clones had a CD8+ phenotype and low blood frequencies. Significant enrichment of disease-linked clones was reportedly seen in matched ankylosing spondylitis synovial fluid.

Sequencing input: blood, either unsorted or a sorted T cell fraction (not recorded which). The TCR comes from a male donor with ankylosing spondylitis or in good health (not recorded which). The rearrangement joins TRBV19 to TRBJ2-3; TRBD1 might be the D (6 bases). This CDR3 is CASTRGLFTDTQYF. Here the CDR3 DNA reads TGTGCCAGTACCAGGGGCTTGTTCACAGATACGCAGTATTTT. Looking up the rest from reference TRBV19 and TRBJ2-3 gives the full variable domain: DGGITQSPKYLFRKEGQNVTLSCEQNLNHDAMYWYRQDPGQGLRLIYYSQIVNDFQKGDIAEGYSVSREKKESFPLTVTSAQKNPTAFYLCASTRGLFTDTQYFGPGTRLTVL.